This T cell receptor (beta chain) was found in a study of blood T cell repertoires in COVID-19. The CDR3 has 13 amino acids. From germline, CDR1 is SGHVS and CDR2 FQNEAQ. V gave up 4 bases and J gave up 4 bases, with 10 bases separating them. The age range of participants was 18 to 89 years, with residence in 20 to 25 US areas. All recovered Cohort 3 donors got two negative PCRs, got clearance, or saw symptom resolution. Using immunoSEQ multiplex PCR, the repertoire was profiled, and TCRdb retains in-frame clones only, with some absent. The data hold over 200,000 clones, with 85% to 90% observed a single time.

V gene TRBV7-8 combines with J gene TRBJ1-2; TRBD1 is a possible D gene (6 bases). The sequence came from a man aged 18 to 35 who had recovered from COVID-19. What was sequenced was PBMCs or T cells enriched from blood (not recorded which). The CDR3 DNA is TGTGCCAGCAGCTATGGGGGCAGCTATGGCTACACCTTC. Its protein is CASSYGGSYGYTF.